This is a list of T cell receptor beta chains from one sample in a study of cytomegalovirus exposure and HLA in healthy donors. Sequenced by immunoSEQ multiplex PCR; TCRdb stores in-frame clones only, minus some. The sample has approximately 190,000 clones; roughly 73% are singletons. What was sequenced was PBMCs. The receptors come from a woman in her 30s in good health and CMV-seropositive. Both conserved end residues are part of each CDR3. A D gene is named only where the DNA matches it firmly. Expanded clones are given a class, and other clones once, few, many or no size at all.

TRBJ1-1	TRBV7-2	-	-	CASSLNRAGAEAFF	TGTGCCAGCAGCCTAAACCGGGCCGGGGCTGAAGCTTTCTTT
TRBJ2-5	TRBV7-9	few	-	CASSFSGAETQYF	TGTGCCAGCAGCTTCTCAGGGGCAGAGACCCAGTACTTC
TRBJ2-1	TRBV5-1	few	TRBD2	CASSPDSGGSYNEQFF	TGCGCCAGCAGCCCTGATAGCGGGGGATCCTACAATGAGCAGTTCTTC
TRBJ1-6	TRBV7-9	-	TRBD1	CASSLEGTGGSPLHF	TGTGCCAGCAGCTTAGAAGGGACAGGGGGATCACCCCTCCACTTT
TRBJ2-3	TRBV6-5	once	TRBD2	CATLGRASDTQYF	TGTGCCACCCTTGGGAGGGCTTCAGATACGCAGTATTTT
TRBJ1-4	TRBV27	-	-	CASSLVGGVNEKLFF	TGTGCCAGCAGTTTAGTTGGGGGCGTTAATGAAAAACTGTTTTTT
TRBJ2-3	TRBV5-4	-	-	CASSPQEGLLSTDTQYF	TGTGCCAGCAGCCCCCAGGAGGGTCTCCTTAGCACAGATACGCAGTATTTT
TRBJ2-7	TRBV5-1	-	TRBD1	CASSLLGGQGHEQYF	TGCGCCAGCAGTCTGCTCGGGGGACAGGGCCACGAGCAGTACTTC
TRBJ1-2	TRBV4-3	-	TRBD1	CASSPGQVSNYGYTF	TGCGCCAGCAGCCCGGGACAGGTGTCTAACTATGGCTACACCTTC
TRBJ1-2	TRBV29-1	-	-	CSVARGVDNYGYTF	TGCAGCGTTGCCCGGGGGGTGGACAACTATGGCTACACCTTC
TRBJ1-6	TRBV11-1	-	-	CASSLWRPPNSPLHF	TGTGCCAGCAGCTTATGGAGACCGCCTAATTCACCCCTCCACTTT
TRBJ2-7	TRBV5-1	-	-	CASSLRPGAYEQYF	TGCGCCAGCAGCTTGAGGCCAGGGGCCTACGAGCAGTACTTC
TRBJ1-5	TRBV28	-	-	CASSPDYRDNQPQHF	TGTGCCAGCAGTCCCGACTACAGGGATAATCAGCCCCAGCATTTT
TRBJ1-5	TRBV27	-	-	CASSFINSNQPQHF	TGTGCCAGCAGTTTCATCAATAGCAATCAGCCCCAGCATTTT
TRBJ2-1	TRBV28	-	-	CASSLPPDNEQFF	TGTGCCAGCAGTTTACCCCCTGACAATGAGCAGTTCTTC
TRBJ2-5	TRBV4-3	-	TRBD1	CASSLDRGRKTQYF	TGCGCCAGCAGCCTTGACAGGGGGCGGAAGACCCAGTACTTC
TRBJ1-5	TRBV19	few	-	CASSEGGAVQPQHF	TGTGCCAGTAGTGAGGGGGGGGCGGTTCAGCCCCAGCATTTT
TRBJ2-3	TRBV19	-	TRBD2	CASSTRLARDTDTQYF	TGTGCCAGTAGTACCCGACTAGCCAGGGACACAGATACGCAGTATTTT
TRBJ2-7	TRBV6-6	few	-	CASSLSTFYEQYF	TGTGCCAGCAGCCTATCTACGTTCTACGAGCAGTACTTC
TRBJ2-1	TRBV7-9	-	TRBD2	CASDGRRYNEQFF	TGTGCCAGCGACGGGAGGCGGTACAATGAGCAGTTCTTC
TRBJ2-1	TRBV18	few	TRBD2	CASSPGTSGRSAMGEQFF	TGTGCCAGCTCACCAGGGACTAGCGGGAGATCCGCGATGGGGGAGCAGTTCTTC
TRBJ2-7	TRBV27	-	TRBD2	CASRPGLARYEQYF	TGTGCCAGCAGGCCGGGACTAGCGAGGTACGAGCAGTACTTC
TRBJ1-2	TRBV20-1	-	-	CSVDGRRGYTF	TGCAGTGTTGATGGGAGGAGAGGCTACACCTTC
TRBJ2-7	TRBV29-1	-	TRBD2	CSVGGLAGGRRADEQYF	TGCAGCGTTGGGGGACTAGCGGGAGGAAGAAGGGCCGACGAGCAGTACTTC
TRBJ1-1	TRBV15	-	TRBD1	CATSRGTGGLTTEAFF	TGTGCCACCAGCAGAGGGACAGGGGGCCTGACCACTGAAGCTTTCTTT
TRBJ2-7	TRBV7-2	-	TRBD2	CASSFLAGPRGEYF	TGTGCCAGCAGCTTTTTAGCGGGTCCGAGAGGGGAGTACTTC
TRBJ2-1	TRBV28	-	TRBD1	CASGRQGATNEQFF	TGTGCCAGCGGTCGACAGGGGGCGACGAATGAGCAGTTCTTC
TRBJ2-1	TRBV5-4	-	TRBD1	CASSPTGVIEQFF	TGTGCCAGCAGCCCGACAGGGGTCATAGAGCAGTTCTTC
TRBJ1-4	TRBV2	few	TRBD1	CASSLQGSSEKLFF	TGTGCCAGCAGCTTACAGGGGTCTAGCGAAAAACTGTTTTTT
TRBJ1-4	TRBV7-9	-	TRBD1	CASTLSGQGVEKLFF	TGTGCCAGCACCCTCAGTGGACAGGGTGTAGAAAAACTGTTTTTT
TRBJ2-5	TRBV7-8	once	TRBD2	CASRSIWAGGQETQYF	TGTGCCAGCAGATCAATCTGGGCGGGGGGCCAGGAGACCCAGTACTTC
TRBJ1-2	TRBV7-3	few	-	CASSSPPRERDYGYTF	TGTGCCAGCAGCTCTCCCCCCAGGGAACGAGACTATGGCTACACCTTC
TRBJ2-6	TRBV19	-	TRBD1	CASSSTPVGQGFSGANVLTF	TGTGCCAGTAGTTCCACCCCGGTAGGACAGGGATTCTCTGGGGCCAACGTCCTGACTTTC
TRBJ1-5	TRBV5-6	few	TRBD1	CASSFWTGNSNQPQHF	TGTGCCAGCAGCTTCTGGACAGGGAATAGCAATCAGCCCCAGCATTTT
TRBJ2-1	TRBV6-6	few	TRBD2	CASRLAGGNEQFF	TGTGCCAGCAGATTAGCGGGAGGGAATGAGCAGTTCTTC
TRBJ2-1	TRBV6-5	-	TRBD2	CASSSTSGRSEQFF	TGTGCCAGCAGTTCGACTAGCGGGAGGTCTGAGCAGTTCTTC
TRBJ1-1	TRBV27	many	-	CASSLTQGLTEAFF	TGTGCCAGCAGTTTAACACAGGGTTTGACTGAAGCTTTCTTT
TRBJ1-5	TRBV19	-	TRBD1	CASSIRGGEGNQPQHF	TGTGCCAGTAGTATAAGAGGGGGCGAGGGCAATCAGCCCCAGCATTTT
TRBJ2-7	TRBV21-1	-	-	CASSKGGLSYEQYF	TGTGCCAGCAGCAAAGGAGGACTTAGCTACGAGCAGTACTTC
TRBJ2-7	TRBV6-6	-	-	CASSPRTRGEQYF	TGTGCCAGCAGCCCCCGGACGCGGGGCGAGCAGTACTTC
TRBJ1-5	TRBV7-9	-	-	CASSYRDSNQPQHF	TGTGCCAGCAGCTACAGGGATAGCAATCAGCCCCAGCATTTT
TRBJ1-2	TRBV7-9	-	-	CASSSRGGPNYGYTF	TGTGCCAGCAGCTCAAGGGGGGGGCCTAACTATGGCTACACCTTC
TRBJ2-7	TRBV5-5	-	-	CASSLAAGSMGEQYF	TGTGCCAGCAGCTTGGCCGCGGGATCTATGGGGGAGCAGTACTTC
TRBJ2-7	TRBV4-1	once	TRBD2	CASSPTGRGRTYEQYF	TGCGCCAGCAGCCCGACTGGGCGCGGGAGAACCTACGAGCAGTACTTC
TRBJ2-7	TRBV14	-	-	CASSNTGPPEQYF	TGTGCCAGCAGCAATACAGGGCCCCCCGAGCAGTACTTC
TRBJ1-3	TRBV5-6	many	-	CASSSPVASGNTIYF	TGTGCCAGCAGCTCCCCCGTGGCATCTGGAAACACCATATATTTT
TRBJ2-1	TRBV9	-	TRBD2	CASSLSSGGYNEQFF	TGTGCCAGCAGTCTCTCGAGCGGGGGGTACAATGAGCAGTTCTTC
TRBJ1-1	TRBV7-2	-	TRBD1	CASSYRQGNTEAFF	TGTGCCAGCAGCTACCGACAGGGTAACACTGAAGCTTTCTTT
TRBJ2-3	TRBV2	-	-	CASSEPPVSTDTQYF	TGTGCCAGCAGTGAACCTCCTGTAAGCACAGATACGCAGTATTTT
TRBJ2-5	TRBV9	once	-	CASSVARQPQETQYF	TGTGCCAGCAGCGTAGCTCGACAGCCCCAAGAGACCCAGTACTTC
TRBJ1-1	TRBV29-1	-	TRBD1	CSVFRGPDTEAFF	TGCAGCGTGTTCAGGGGGCCGGACACTGAAGCTTTCTTT
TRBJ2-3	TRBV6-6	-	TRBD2	CASSRQLAGSLDTQYF	TGTGCCAGCAGTCGGCAACTAGCGGGAAGTTTAGATACGCAGTATTTT